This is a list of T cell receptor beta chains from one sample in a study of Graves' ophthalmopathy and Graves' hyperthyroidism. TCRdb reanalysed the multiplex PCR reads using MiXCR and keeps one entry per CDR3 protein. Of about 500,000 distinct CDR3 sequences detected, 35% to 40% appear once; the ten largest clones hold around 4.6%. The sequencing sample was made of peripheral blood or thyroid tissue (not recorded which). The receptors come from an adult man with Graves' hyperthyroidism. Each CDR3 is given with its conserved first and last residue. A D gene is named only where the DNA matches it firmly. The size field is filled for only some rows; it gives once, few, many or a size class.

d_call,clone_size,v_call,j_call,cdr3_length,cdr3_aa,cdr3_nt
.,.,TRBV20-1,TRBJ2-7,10,CSARGPEQCF,TGCAGCGCTAGAGGTCCGGAGCAGTGCTTC
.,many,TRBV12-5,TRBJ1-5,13,CASGLTGAQPQHF,TGTGCTAGTGGTTTGACGGGTGCTCAGCCCCAGCATTTT
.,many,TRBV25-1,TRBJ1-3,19,CASSEHRDRGLSSGNTIYF,TGTGCCAGCAGTGAACACCGGGACCGGGGATTAAGCTCTGGAAACACCATATATTTT
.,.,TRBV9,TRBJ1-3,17,CASSAGLAGGLVGTIYF,TGTGCCAGCAGCGCAGGACTAGCGGGGGGTCTGGTAGGCACCATATATTTT
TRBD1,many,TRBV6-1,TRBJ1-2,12,CASKWTGYGYTF,TGTGCCAGCAAATGGACAGGTTATGGCTACACCTTC
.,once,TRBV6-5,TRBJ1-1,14,CASSYRGRETEAFF,TGTGCCAGCAGTTACAGGGGACGAGAGACTGAAGCTTTCTTT
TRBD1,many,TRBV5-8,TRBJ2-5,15,CASSSGTGPPETQYF,TGTGCCAGCAGCTCGGGGACAGGGCCTCCGGAGACCCAGTACTTC
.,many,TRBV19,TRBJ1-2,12,CASSPWPGSYTF,TGTGCCAGTAGTCCCTGGCCGGGTAGCTACACCTTC
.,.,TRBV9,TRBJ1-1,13,CASSVGPTYEAFF,TGTGCCAGCAGCGTAGGGCCGACCTACGAAGCTTTCTTT
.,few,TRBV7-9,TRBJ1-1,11,CASSLRGSAFF,TGTGCCAGCAGCCTTAGAGGGTCCGCTTTCTTT
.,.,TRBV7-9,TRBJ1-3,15,CASSFDRSSGNTIYF,TGTGCCAGCAGTTTTGACAGGTCCTCTGGAAACACCATATATTTT
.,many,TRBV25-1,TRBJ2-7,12,CASSEWGDEQYF,TGTGCCAGCAGTGAATGGGGCGACGAGCAGTACTTC
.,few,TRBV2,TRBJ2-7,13,CASSVVGNYEQYF,TGTGCCAGCAGTGTCGTGGGGAACTACGAGCAGTACTTC
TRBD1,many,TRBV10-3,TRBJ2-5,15,CAISERTGIVETQYF,TGTGCCATCAGTGAGAGGACAGGGATCGTAGAGACCCAGTACTTC
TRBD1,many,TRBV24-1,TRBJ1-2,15,CATSDGQGATYGYTF,TGTGCCACCAGTGACGGACAGGGGGCAACCTATGGCTACACCTTC
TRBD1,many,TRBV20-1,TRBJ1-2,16,CSARVGRGPFRYGYTF,TGCAGTGCTAGAGTCGGCAGGGGGCCCTTCCGCTATGGCTACACCTTC
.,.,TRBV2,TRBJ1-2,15,CACSALTVTNYGYTF,TGTGCCTGCAGTGCCCTGACAGTAACTAACTATGGCTACACCTTC
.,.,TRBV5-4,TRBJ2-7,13,CASSLDSVYEQYF,TGTGCCAGCAGTCTAGACAGTGTCTACGAGCAGTACTTC
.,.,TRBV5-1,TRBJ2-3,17,CASSFVAVLGATDTQYF,TGCGCCAGCAGCTTCGTAGCTGTACTAGGAGCCACAGATACGCAGTATTTT
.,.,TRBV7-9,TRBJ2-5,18,CASSLVVRNHADQETQYF,TGTGCCAGCAGCTTAGTGGTACGGAACCACGCAGACCAAGAGACCCAGTACTTC
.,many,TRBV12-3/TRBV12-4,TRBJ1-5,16,CASSYKLAGSNQPQHF,TGTGCCAGCAGTTATAAGCTGGCCGGGAGCAATCAGCCCCAGCATTTT
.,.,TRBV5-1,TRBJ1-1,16,CASSLVAGTMSTEAFF,TGCGCCAGCAGCTTGGTAGCGGGGACCATGAGCACCGAAGCTTTCTTT
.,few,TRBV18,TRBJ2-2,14,CASSPPYGTGELFF,TGTGCCAGCTCACCACCGTATGGCACCGGGGAGCTGTTTTTT
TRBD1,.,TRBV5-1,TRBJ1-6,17,CASSSATGGSYNSPLHF,TGCGCCAGCAGCTCGGCGACAGGGGGCTCCTATAATTCACCCCTCCACTTT
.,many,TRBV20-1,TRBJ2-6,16,CSARLGGGSGANVLTF,TGCAGTGCTAGACTGGGTGGGGGGTCGGGGGCCAACGTCCTGACTTTC
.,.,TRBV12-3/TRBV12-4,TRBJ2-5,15,CASREMTSPTDTQYF,TGTGCCAGCAGAGAAATGACTTCCCCCACAGATACGCAGTACTTC
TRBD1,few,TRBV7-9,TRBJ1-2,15,CASSDPGQGERGYTF,TGTGCCAGCAGCGATCCGGGACAGGGGGAAAGGGGCTACACCTTC
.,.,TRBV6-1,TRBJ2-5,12,CASSDGPLTQYF,TGTGCCAGCAGTGACGGCCCTTTGACCCAGTACTTC
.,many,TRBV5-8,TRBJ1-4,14,CASSLPGASEKLFF,TGTGCCAGCAGCTTGCCAGGGGCAAGTGAAAAACTGTTTTTT
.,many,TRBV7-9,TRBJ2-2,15,CASSLVESYTGELFF,TGTGCCAGCAGCTTAGTCGAGAGCTACACCGGGGAGCTGTTTTTT
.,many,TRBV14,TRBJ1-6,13,CASSLGWSSPLHF,TGTGCCAGCAGCTTAGGGTGGAGTTCACCCCTCCACTTT
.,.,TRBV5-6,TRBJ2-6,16,CASSLMGDAGANVLTF,TGTGCCAGCAGCTTGATGGGGGACGCTGGGGCCAACGTCCTGACTTTC
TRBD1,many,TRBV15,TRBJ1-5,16,CATSKGTGRLDQPQHF,TGTGCCACCAGCAAAGGGACAGGGCGCTTGGATCAGCCCCAGCATTTT
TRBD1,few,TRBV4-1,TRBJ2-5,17,CASSQVGGTGGRETQYF,TGCGCCAGCAGCCAAGTGGGCGGGACAGGGGGCCGGGAGACCCAGTACTTC
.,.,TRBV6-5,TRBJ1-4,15,CASSYLASSGEKLFF,TGTGCCAGCAGTTACTTGGCATCCTCCGGTGAAAAACTGTTTTTT
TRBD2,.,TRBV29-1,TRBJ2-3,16,CSVFPGLAASTDTQYF,TGCAGCGTCTTCCCGGGACTAGCGGCTAGCACAGATACGCAGTATTTT
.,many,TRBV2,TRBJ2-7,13,CASSAKVAGEQYF,TGTGCCAGCAGTGCTAAGGTCGCGGGCGAGCAGTACTTC
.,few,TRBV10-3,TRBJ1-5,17,CAISDIMAARFPQPQHF,TGTGCCATCAGTGACATTATGGCAGCAAGATTTCCTCAGCCCCAGCATTTT
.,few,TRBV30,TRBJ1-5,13,CAWRQELNQPQHF,TGTGCCTGGAGACAGGAGCTCAATCAGCCCCAGCATTTT
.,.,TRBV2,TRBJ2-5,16,CAISEGRGRFGETQYF,TGTGCCATCAGTGAAGGGAGGGGGAGATTCGGAGAGACCCAGTACTTC
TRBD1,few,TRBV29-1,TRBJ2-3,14,CSVGDRARSDTQYF,TGCAGCGTTGGGGACAGGGCTCGTTCAGATACGCAGTATTTT